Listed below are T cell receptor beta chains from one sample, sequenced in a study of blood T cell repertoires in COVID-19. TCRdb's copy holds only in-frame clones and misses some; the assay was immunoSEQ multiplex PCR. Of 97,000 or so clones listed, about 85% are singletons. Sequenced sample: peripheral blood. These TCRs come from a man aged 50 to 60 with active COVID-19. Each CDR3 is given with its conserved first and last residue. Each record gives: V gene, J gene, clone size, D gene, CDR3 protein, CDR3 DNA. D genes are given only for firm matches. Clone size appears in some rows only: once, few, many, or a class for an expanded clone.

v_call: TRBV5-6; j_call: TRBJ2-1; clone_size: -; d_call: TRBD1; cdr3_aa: CASSSTGTGGIKDEQFF; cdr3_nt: TGTGCCAGCAGCTCTACCGGGACAGGGGGCATTAAAGATGAGCAGTTCTTC
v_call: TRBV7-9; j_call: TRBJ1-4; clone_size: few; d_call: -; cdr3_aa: CASSLTWNEKLFF; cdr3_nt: TGTGCCAGCAGCTTAACTTGGAATGAAAAACTGTTTTTT
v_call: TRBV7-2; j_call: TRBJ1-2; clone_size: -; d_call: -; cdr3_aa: CASGDPPAGGYTF; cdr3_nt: TGTGCCAGCGGGGATCCCCCCGCGGGGGGCTACACCTTC
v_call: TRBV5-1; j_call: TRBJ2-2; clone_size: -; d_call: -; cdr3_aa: CASSLGGAGRTNTGELFF; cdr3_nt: TGCGCCAGCAGCTTGGGAGGGGCGGGGAGAACGAACACCGGGGAGCTGTTTTTT
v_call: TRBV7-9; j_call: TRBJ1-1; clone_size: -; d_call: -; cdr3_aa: CASQPFELNTEAFF; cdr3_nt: TGTGCCAGCCAACCGTTCGAGTTGAACACTGAAGCTTTCTTT
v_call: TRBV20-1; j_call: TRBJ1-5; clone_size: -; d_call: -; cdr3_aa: CSASAGRGDQPQHF; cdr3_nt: TGCAGTGCTAGTGCAGGCAGGGGCGATCAGCCCCAGCATTTT
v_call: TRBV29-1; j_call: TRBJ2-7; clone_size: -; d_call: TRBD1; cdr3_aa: CSVDGLDRGRDEQYF; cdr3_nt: TGCAGCGTCGATGGACTGGACAGGGGACGGGACGAGCAGTACTTC
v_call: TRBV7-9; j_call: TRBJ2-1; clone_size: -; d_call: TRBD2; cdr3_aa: CASSSRTSGNEQFF; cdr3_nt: TGTGCCAGCAGCTCGAGGACTAGCGGAAATGAGCAGTTCTTC
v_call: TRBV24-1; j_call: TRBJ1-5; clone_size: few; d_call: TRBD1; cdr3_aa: CAFTGGVCNQPQHF; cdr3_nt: TGTGCCTTCACAGGGGGTGTTTGCAATCAGCCCCAGCATTTT
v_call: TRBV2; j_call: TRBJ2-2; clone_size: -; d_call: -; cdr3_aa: CASSVGTIAGELFF; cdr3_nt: TGTGCCAGCAGTGTGGGGACAATAGCCGGGGAGCTGTTTTTT
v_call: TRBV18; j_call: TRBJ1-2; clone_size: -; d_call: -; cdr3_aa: CASSPRDREGALYTF; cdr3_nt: TGTGCCAGCTCACCGCGGGACCGGGAAGGGGCCCTCTACACCTTC
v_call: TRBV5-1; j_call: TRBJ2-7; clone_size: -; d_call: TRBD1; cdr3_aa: CASSLPTGGKDEQYF; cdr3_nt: TGCGCCAGCAGCCTACCTACAGGGGGCAAGGACGAGCAGTACTTC
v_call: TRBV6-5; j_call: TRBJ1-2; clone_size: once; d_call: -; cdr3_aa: CASRGRGDYGYTF; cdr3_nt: TGTGCCAGCAGGGGCAGGGGCGACTATGGCTACACCTTC
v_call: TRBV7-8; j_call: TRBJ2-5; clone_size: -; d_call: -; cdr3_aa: CASSLYQAGSQETQYF; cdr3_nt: TGTGCCAGCAGCTTATATCAAGCGGGTTCCCAAGAGACCCAGTACTTC
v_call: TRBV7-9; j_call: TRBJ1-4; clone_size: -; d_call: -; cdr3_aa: CASSLGQSNEKLFF; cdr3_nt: TGTGCCAGCAGCTTAGGACAGAGTAATGAAAAACTGTTTTTT
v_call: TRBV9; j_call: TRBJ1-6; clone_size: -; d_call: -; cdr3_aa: CASSVDNVSPLHF; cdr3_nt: TGTGCCAGCAGCGTAGACAACGTATCACCCCTCCACTTT
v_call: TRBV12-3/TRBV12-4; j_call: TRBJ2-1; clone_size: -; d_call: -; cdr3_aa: CASSLGRYNEQFF; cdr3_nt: TGTGCCAGCAGTTTAGGGAGATACAATGAGCAGTTCTTC
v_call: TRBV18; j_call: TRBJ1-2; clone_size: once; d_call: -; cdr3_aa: CASSPGLKGRGTGYTF; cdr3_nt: TGTGCCAGCTCACCGGGGCTCAAAGGCAGGGGTACGGGCTACACCTTC
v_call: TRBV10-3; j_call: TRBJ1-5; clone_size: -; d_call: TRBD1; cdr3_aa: CAITDREGLQPQHF; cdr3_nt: TGTGCCATCACTGACAGGGAAGGCTTACAGCCCCAGCATTTT
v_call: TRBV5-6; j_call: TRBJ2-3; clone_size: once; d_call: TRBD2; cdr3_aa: CASSPIPRTSGLDTQYF; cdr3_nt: TGTGCCAGCAGCCCCATCCCGCGGACTAGCGGGTTAGATACGCAGTATTTT
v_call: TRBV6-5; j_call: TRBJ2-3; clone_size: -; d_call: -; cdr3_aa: CASSYSWGRRTDTQYF; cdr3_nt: TGTGCCAGCAGTTACTCCTGGGGGAGGCGCACAGATACGCAGTATTTT
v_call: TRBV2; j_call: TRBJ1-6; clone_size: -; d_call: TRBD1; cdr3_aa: CASSEQGAGNSPLHF; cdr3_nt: TGTGCCAGCAGTGAACAGGGGGCGGGAAATTCACCCCTCCACTTT
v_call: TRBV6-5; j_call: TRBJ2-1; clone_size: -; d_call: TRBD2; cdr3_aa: CASRGGVTEQFF; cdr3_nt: TGTGCCAGCAGGGGAGGGGTAACTGAGCAGTTCTTC
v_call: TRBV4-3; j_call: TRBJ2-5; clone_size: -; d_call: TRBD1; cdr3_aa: CASSQGQGMGETQYF; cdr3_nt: TGCGCCAGCAGCCAAGGACAGGGTATGGGAGAGACCCAGTACTTC
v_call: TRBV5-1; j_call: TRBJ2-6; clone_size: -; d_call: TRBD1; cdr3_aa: CASSQQGPGANVLTF; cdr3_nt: TGCGCCAGCAGCCAACAGGGGCCTGGGGCCAACGTCCTGACTTTC
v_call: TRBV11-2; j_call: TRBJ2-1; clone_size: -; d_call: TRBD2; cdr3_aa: CASRSGGPSYNEQFF; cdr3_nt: TGTGCCAGCAGGTCGGGGGGTCCGTCCTACAATGAGCAGTTCTTC
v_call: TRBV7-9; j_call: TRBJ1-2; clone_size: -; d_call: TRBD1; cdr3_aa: CASSFEPGQGRAQVGYTF; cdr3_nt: TGTGCCAGCAGCTTTGAACCGGGACAGGGAAGGGCCCAAGTAGGCTACACCTTC
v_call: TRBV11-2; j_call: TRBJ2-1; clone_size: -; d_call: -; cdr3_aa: CASSLRLDRVRFF; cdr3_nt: TGTGCCAGCAGCTTAAGACTAGATCGAGTTAGGTTCTTC